This TCR beta chain was found in a study of identifying expanded T cells in peripheral blood. Profiling relied on immunoSEQ multiplex PCR, and the TCRdb table lists in-frame clones only, not all of them. This sample yields about 81,000 clones, of which roughly 84% are seen a single time; about 18% belongs to the top ten. Concerning this clone itself: The target antigen is unknown.

Findings and limits, study-wide: Variance in clone template counts between approximately two-week samples significantly increased with total template count across all healthy donors.

The source material was blood. This receptor was identified in a person aged 18-70 years in good health.

Here the CDR3 DNA reads TGTGCCAGCTCACCTACAGAGGTGAACACTGAAGCTTTCTTT. Its protein is CASSPTEVNTEAFF. The V and J genes are TRBV18 and TRBJ1-1; D is ambiguous. CDR1 KGHSH and CDR2 LQKENI come from the germline V gene. Deletions cut 3 bases from V and 0 bases from J, with 8 bases between. There are 14 residues in the CDR3.